The clone carrying this T cell receptor beta chain was seen a few times. With 3 bases removed from V and 6 bases from J, the gap between germline ends came to 12 bases. The CDR3 sequence is 14 residues long. Germline loops: CDR1 KGHSY, CDR2 FQNENV. These data belong to a study of blood T cell repertoires in COVID-19. Study context: Both acute and convalescent COVID-19 samples were obtained from the United States, Italy and Spain. PBMCs, B-cell-depleted T cells, or T cells provided the cDNA or gDNA that made up the material.

Original processing notes: Amplifying reference gene primers gave estimates of nucleated cell counts. Data came from immunoSEQ multiplex PCR; TCRdb stores just in-frame clones and leaves some out. The V and J calls and clone size are taken from that table; D and trimming were inferred from the DNA. The table lists around 79,000 clones, about 85% of them singletons. This chain joins TRBV16 and TRBJ1-5, with D unresolved. Material: peripheral blood. The TCR sequence derives from a human donor in a cohort sampled during active COVID-19. CDR3 amino acids: CASSQVPGRQPQHF. The CDR3 DNA reads TGTGCCAGCAGCCAGGTTCCGGGTCGTCAGCCCCAGCATTTT.